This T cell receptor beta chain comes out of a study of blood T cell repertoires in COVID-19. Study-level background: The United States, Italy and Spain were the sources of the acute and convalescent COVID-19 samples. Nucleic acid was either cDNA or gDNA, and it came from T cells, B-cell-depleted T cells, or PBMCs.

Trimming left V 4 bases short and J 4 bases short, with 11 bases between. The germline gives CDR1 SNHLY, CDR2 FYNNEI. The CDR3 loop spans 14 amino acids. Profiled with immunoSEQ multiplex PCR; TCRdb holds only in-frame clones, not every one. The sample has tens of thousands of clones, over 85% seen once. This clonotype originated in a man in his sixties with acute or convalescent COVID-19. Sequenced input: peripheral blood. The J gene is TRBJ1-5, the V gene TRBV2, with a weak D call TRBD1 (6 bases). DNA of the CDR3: TGTGCCAGCAGTGGTCGGACAGTTAATCAGCCCCAGCATTTT. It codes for CASSGRTVNQPQHF.